The source of this T cell receptor (beta chain) is a study of blood T cells in healthy people across ages. Study-wide findings and caveats: Greater diversity and more naive CD4+ cells were seen in long-lived donors than in aged donors.

A second PCR, run for roughly 7 to 12 cycles, used a sample-barcoded 5' primer plus a J-beta primer mix. TCRdb recomputed calls from the 5' RACE reads with MiXCR, one row per CDR3 protein. Here the sample spans about 1,800,000 distinct CDR3 sequences, 28% being singletons. The CDR3 is 17 amino acids. V lost 5 bases to trimming and J lost 8 bases; unmatched junction nucleotides: 18. Germline loops: CDR1 SGHTA, CDR2 FQGNSA. This clonotype was seen a handful of times. Antigen: not known. The TCR sequence derives from a woman in her 30s in good health. Sequenced input: blood. The gene calls are TRBV7-2 and TRBJ2-1; 7 bases match TRBD2. CDR3 in DNA: TGTGCCAGCAGCCTAAGCGCCGGAGCGGGATTTCGCTATGAGCAGTTCTTC. This codes for CASSLSAGAGFRYEQFF.